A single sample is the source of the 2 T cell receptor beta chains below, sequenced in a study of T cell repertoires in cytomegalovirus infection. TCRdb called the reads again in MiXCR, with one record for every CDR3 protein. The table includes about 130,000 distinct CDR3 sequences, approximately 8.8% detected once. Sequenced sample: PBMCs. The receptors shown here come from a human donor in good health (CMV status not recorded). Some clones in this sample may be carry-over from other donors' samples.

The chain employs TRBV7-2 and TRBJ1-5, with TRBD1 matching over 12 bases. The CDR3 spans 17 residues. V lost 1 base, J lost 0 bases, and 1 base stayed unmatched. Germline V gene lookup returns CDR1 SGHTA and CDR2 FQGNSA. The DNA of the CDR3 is TGTGCCAGCAGCTTAGGGGGACAGGGGGCTAGCAATCAGCCCCAGCATTTT. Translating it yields CASSLGGQGASNQPQHF. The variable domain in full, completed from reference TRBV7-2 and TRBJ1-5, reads GAGVSQSPSNKVTEKGKDVELRCDPISGHTALYWYRQSLGQGLEFLIYFQGNSAPDKSGLPSDRFSAERTGGSVSTLTIQRTQQEDSAVYLCASSLGGQGASNQPQHFGDGTRLSIL.

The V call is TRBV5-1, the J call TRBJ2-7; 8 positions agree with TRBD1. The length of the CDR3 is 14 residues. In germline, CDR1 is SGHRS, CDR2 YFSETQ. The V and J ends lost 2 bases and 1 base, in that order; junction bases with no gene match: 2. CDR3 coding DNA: TGCGCCAGCAGCTTCGGGACAGGTTCCTACGAGCAGTACTTC. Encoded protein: CASSFGTGSYEQYF.